This T cell receptor (beta chain) was recovered during a study of blood T cell repertoires in COVID-19. The wider study: T cells, B-cell-depleted T cells, or PBMCs supplied cDNA or gDNA.

Original processing methods: Reference gene primer amplification gave nucleated cell count estimates. Using immunoSEQ multiplex PCR, the repertoire was profiled, and TCRdb retains in-frame clones only, with some absent. V and J calls plus clone size are reproduced from that table; the DNA served to infer D and trimming. The data contain 150,000 to 200,000 clones, approximately 79% of them singletons. The CDR3 has 16 amino acids. Germline-derived CDR1 and CDR2 are SGHNT and YYREEE (reference sequence). On this clone itself: Relative to the germline gene, one junction end is altered; a read error may explain this.

Sequencing was carried out using peripheral blood. The rearrangement joins TRBV5-4 to TRBJ2-3, with 9 bases lining up with TRBD1. The clonotype comes from a man aged 45-65 years who had recovered from COVID-19. CDR3 in DNA: TGTGCCAGCAGCCCTCCGACCGGGACAGGGACAGGTACGCAGTATTTT. Translating gives CASSPPTGTGTGTQYF.